In its sample, the clone carrying this T cell receptor (beta chain) was seen a few times. Antigen specificity is unknown. The investigators amplified TCR beta CDR3 regions from RNA transcripts. HTBI primers were employed in a first-round RT-PCR of the TCR CDR3. Each CDR3 protein gets one entry after TCRdb re-called the multiplex PCR reads with MiXCR. The table records approximately 620,000 distinct CDR3 sequences, roughly a sixth of them present only once. This entry belongs to a study of T cells in Graves' hyperthyroidism and ophthalmopathy. Subjects with ophthalmopathy showed a Clinical Activity Score no lower than 3, a NOSPECS grade no lower than 4, and a duration shorter than 3 months. Orbital computed tomography and thyroid ultrasound, together with serum TRAb and thyroxine and clinical symptoms, were used for diagnoses. Between the trimmed V and J ends, which lost 3 bases and 2 bases, there was a span of 8 bases. The length of the CDR3 is 13 residues. Germline CDR1 and CDR2: LGHDT and YNNKEL (reference sequence).

Study-wide results and caveats: The majority of expanded thyroid clonotypes above 0.001 also appeared in blood. Patients with ophthalmopathy were separated from those with stable hyperthyroidism by a 13 V-J model.

The TCR originated in a middle-aged woman with Graves' ophthalmopathy. The gene calls are TRBV3-1 and TRBJ2-7, with D possibly being TRBD2 (5 bases). The sample consisted of blood. The CDR3 DNA reads TGTGCCAGCAGCCAGACTACCCCCTACGAGCAGTACTTC. It translates to CASSQTTPYEQYF.